Listed below are T cell receptor beta chains from one sample, sequenced in a study of STAT5B mutations in CD4+ large granular lymphocyte leukemia. The data were produced by immunoSEQ multiplex PCR, yet TCRdb's version contains in-frame clones alone and is incomplete. There are around 20,000 clones in the sample; 78% occur only once, and 0.4% to 0.45% lies in the top ten. Sample: CD4+ T cells from blood buffy coats. These receptors were collected from a human donor in good health. Each CDR3 is given with its conserved first and last residue. The order of the fields is CDR3 DNA, CDR3 protein, V gene, J gene, clone size, D gene. A D gene is named only where the DNA matches it firmly. Not every row has a clone size; where given, it reads once, few, many or a size class.

cdr3_nt: TGTGCCAGCAGCAATACAGGCCTCACAGATACGCAGTATTTT
cdr3_aa: CASSNTGLTDTQYF
v_call: TRBV21-1
j_call: TRBJ2-3
clone_size: -
d_call: -

cdr3_nt: TGTGCCAGCAGCAAGACAGAACTGAACACCGGGGAGCTGTTTTTT
cdr3_aa: CASSKTELNTGELFF
v_call: TRBV2
j_call: TRBJ2-2
clone_size: -
d_call: -

cdr3_nt: TGCGCCAGCAGCTTGACCTCGAACACTGAAGCTTTCTTT
cdr3_aa: CASSLTSNTEAFF
v_call: TRBV5-1
j_call: TRBJ1-1
clone_size: -
d_call: -

cdr3_nt: TGTGCCAGCAGTCACCGGACTAGCGGGAGTGTCTACAATGAGCAGTTCTTC
cdr3_aa: CASSHRTSGSVYNEQFF
v_call: TRBV27
j_call: TRBJ2-1
clone_size: -
d_call: TRBD2

cdr3_nt: TGTGCCAGCAGTTTAACCCAGGGGAGTAGCTACACCTTC
cdr3_aa: CASSLTQGSSYTF
v_call: TRBV6-6
j_call: TRBJ1-2
clone_size: -
d_call: -

cdr3_nt: TGTGCCAGCCTACCCCGGGCTAGCCTAAGCCTTAATGAGCAGTTCTTC
cdr3_aa: CASLPRASLSLNEQFF
v_call: TRBV11-2
j_call: TRBJ2-1
clone_size: -
d_call: -

cdr3_nt: TGTGCCACCAGCTCCCAAGGTGGCGGGGCTTCCTACAATGAGCAGTTCTTC
cdr3_aa: CATSSQGGGASYNEQFF
v_call: TRBV15
j_call: TRBJ2-1
clone_size: -
d_call: -

cdr3_nt: TGTGCCAGCAGCCCAAGACTAGCGGGAGGGGACGAGCAGTACTTC
cdr3_aa: CASSPRLAGGDEQYF
v_call: TRBV7-2
j_call: TRBJ2-7
clone_size: -
d_call: TRBD2

cdr3_nt: TGTGCCAGCAGTCGGTACCGGGACAGAGCCTACGAGCAGTACTTC
cdr3_aa: CASSRYRDRAYEQYF
v_call: TRBV11-2
j_call: TRBJ2-7
clone_size: -
d_call: TRBD1

cdr3_nt: TGTGCCAGCAGTCCCCAGAGGACAGGCAGATCTGAAGCTTTCTTT
cdr3_aa: CASSPQRTGRSEAFF
v_call: TRBV6-5
j_call: TRBJ1-1
clone_size: few
d_call: TRBD1

cdr3_nt: TGTGCCAGCAGTCGGACAGGGGTTACTAATGAAAAACTGTTTTTT
cdr3_aa: CASSRTGVTNEKLFF
v_call: TRBV6-1
j_call: TRBJ1-4
clone_size: -
d_call: TRBD1

cdr3_nt: TGTGCCAGCAAGACTAGCGGGAATCCCTACGAGCAGTACTTC
cdr3_aa: CASKTSGNPYEQYF
v_call: TRBV2
j_call: TRBJ2-7
clone_size: -
d_call: TRBD2

cdr3_nt: TGTGCCAGCTCACCAAGGGGAGATACGCAGTATTTT
cdr3_aa: CASSPRGDTQYF
v_call: TRBV18
j_call: TRBJ2-3
clone_size: -
d_call: -

cdr3_nt: TGTGCCAGCAGCTCAAACCGGGACAGGGGAATTGTAGGCGGCTACACCTTC
cdr3_aa: CASSSNRDRGIVGGYTF
v_call: TRBV7-8
j_call: TRBJ1-2
clone_size: few
d_call: TRBD1

cdr3_nt: TGTGCCAGCAGTGATATTCTGGTGGGGGAAGGCTACACCTTC
cdr3_aa: CASSDILVGEGYTF
v_call: TRBV6-1
j_call: TRBJ1-2
clone_size: -
d_call: -

cdr3_nt: TGCGCCAGCAGCCAAAATTCTCAGGGGGCCAAAAACATTCAGTACTTC
cdr3_aa: CASSQNSQGAKNIQYF
v_call: TRBV4-3
j_call: TRBJ2-4
clone_size: -
d_call: -

cdr3_nt: TGTGCCAGCAGCGTACGACCCGGGGGGGATACGCAGTATTTT
cdr3_aa: CASSVRPGGDTQYF
v_call: TRBV9
j_call: TRBJ2-3
clone_size: -
d_call: TRBD2